This T cell receptor beta chain was observed in a study of blood T cell repertoires in COVID-19. Across the study: Sites in the United States, Italy and Spain provided acute and convalescent COVID-19 samples. In each case, the material was cDNA or gDNA derived from T cells, B-cell-depleted T cells, or PBMCs.

Authors' processing steps: The assay estimated nucleated cells by amplifying reference gene primers. The method was immunoSEQ multiplex PCR; TCRdb's version includes in-frame clones alone and lacks a portion of them. V, J and clone size are taken as reported in that table, and D and trimming were inferred from the DNA itself. The data show 100,000 to 110,000 clones, with approximately 90% seen just once and 2% to 2.5% held by the top ten. CDR3 length: 14 amino acids. From germline, CDR1 is MNHEY and CDR2 SVGAGI. V shed 0 bases and J 6 bases; nucleotides not matched to a gene: 1. This TCR was recovered from a man aged 45-65 years with active COVID-19. The sample was peripheral blood. The chain uses TRBV6-5 and TRBJ1-1, with 10 bases aligning to TRBD1. The CDR3 region is CASSYSDRGAEAFF. As DNA, the CDR3 is TGTGCCAGCAGTTACTCGGACAGGGGGGCTGAAGCTTTCTTT.